This TCR beta chain was sequenced in a study of human T cells and chemical hapten exposure. Concerning this clonotype: Its antigen remains unidentified.

Germline V lookup: CDR1 MDHEN, CDR2 SYDVKM. Trimming took off 6 bases at V and 5 bases at J, with 13 bases between the two ends. CDR3 length: 13 residues. Study results and caveats: All donors were alopecia patients, so their immunity may differ from that of healthy people.

TCRdb analysed the RACE reads with MiXCR anew, one entry per CDR3 protein. In the table there are just over 80,000 distinct CDR3 sequences, approximately 12% of which are singletons. The time point here: patch test 1, 2 weeks after DPC sensitization. Sample treatment: therapeutic diphenylcyclopropenone sensitization with weekly scalp DPC. The TCR sequence derives from a woman between 45 and 60 years old with alopecia areata. Some clones in this sample may be carry-over from other donors' samples. Here the sequenced sample was whole blood, taken in connection with sensitization to the hapten diphenylcyclopropenone (DPC). The chain links TRBV28 to TRBJ2-5; no firm D call. The CDR3 region has the DNA TGTGCCAGCAGCGACCACTTCAGGGAGACCCAGTACTTC. Its protein product is CASSDHFRETQYF.